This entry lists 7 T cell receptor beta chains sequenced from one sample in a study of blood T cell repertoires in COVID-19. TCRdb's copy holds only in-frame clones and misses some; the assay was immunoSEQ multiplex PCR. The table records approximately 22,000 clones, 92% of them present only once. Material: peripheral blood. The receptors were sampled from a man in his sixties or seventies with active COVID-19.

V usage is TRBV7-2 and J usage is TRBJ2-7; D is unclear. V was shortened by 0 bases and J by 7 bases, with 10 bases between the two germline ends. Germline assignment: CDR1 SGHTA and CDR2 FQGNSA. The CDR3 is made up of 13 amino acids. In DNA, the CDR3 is TGTGCCAGCAGCTTAGCCGACACCATGGAGCAGTACTTC. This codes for CASSLADTMEQYF. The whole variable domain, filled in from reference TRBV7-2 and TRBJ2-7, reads GAGVSQSPSNKVTEKGKDVELRCDPISGHTALYWYRQSLGQGLEFLIYFQGNSAPDKSGLPSDRFSAERTGGSVSTLTIQRTQQEDSAVYLCASSLADTMEQYFGPGTRLTVT.

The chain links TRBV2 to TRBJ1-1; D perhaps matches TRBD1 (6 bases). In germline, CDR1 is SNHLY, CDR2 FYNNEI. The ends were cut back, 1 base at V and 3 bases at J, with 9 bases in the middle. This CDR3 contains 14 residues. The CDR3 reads CASSEVDSHTEAFF. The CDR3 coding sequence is TGTGCCAGCAGTGAAGTGGACAGCCACACTGAAGCTTTCTTT.

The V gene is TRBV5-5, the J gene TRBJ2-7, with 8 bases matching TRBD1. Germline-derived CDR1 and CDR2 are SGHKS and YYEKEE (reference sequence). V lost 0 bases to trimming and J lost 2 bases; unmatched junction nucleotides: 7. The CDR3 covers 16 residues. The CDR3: CASSLGWTGPPYEQYF. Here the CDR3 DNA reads TGTGCCAGCAGCTTGGGATGGACAGGGCCCCCCTACGAGCAGTACTTC.

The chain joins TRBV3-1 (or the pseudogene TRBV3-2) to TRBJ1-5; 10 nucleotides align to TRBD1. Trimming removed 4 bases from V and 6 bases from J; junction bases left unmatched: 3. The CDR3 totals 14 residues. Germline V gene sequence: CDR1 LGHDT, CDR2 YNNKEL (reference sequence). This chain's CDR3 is CASSLGTGVQPQHF. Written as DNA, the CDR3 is TGTGCCAGCAGCCTAGGGACAGGGGTTCAGCCCCAGCATTTT.

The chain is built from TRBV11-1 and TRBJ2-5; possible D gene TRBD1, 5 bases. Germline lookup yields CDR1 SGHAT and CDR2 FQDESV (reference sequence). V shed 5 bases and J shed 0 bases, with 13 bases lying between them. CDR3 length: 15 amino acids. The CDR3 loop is CASSENYRYQETQYF. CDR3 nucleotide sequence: TGTGCCAGCAGCGAAAACTACAGGTACCAAGAGACCCAGTACTTC.

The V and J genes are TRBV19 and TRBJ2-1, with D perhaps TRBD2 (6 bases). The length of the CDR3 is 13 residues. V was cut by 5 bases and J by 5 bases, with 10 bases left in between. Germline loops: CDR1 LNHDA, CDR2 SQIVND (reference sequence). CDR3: CASSGGTHNEQFF. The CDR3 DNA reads TGTGCCAGTAGTGGCGGGACCCACAATGAGCAGTTCTTC.

CDR3 residues: CASSTGAGANVLTF. CDR3 nucleotide sequence: TGTGCCAGCAGTACAGGGGCTGGGGCCAACGTCCTGACTTTC. The J gene is TRBJ2-6, the V gene TRBV6-5, with 7 bases matching TRBD1. From germline, CDR1 is MNHEY and CDR2 SVGAGI. V was pared by 5 bases and J by 2 bases, with 0 bases of the junction left unmatched. The CDR3 covers 14 residues.